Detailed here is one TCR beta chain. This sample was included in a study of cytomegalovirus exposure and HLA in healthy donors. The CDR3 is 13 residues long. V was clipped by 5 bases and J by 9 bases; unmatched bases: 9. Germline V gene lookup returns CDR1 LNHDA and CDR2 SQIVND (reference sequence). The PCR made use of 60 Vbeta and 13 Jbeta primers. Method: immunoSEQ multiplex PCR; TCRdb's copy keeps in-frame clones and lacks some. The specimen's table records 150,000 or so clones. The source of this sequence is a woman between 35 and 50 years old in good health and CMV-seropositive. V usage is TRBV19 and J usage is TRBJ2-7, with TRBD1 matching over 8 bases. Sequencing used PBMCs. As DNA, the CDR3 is TGTGCCAGTAGTGCTGGACAGGGCTTTGCGCAGTACTTC. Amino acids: CASSAGQGFAQYF.